What follows are 32 T cell receptor beta chains derived from one specimen sequenced in a study of OX40 agonist ivuxolimab in advanced cancers. Clones were read by immunoSEQ multiplex PCR, and TCRdb kept only the in-frame ones, dropping some. The table lists roughly 120,000 clones, approximately 90% of them singletons. The material was CD4+ or CD8+ T cells sorted from blood, obtained in a trial of the OX40 agonist ivuxolimab. These receptors all stem from an adult with an advanced solid tumor such as melanoma, head and neck, liver or kidney cancer.

The chain joins TRBV19 to TRBJ1-2, with TRBD1 matching 10 bases. Germline CDR1 is LNHDA and CDR2 is SQIVND (reference sequence). V lost 5 bases to trimming and J lost 5 bases; unmatched junction nucleotides: 11. CDR3 length: 16 residues. The CDR3, as DNA: TGTGCCAGTAGTGGGGTTTCGGGACAGGGGATATATGGCTACACCTTC. Translated, it gives CASSGVSGQGIYGYTF.

The CDR3 nucleotides read TGTGCCAGCAGCTCAGGGGACGTTAACTGGGGTGGCTACACCTTC. The encoded protein is CASSSGDVNWGGYTF. V usage is TRBV7-3 and J usage is TRBJ1-2; tentative D call: TRBD1 (6 bases). Per the germline V gene, CDR1 is SGHTA and CDR2 is FQGTGA. Trimming cost V 4 bases and J 7 bases, with 19 bases left between them. CDR3 length equals 15 residues. Looking up the rest from reference TRBV7-3 and TRBJ1-2 gives the full variable domain: GAGVSQTPSNKVTEKGKYVELRCDPISGHTALYWYRQSLGQGPEFLIYFQGTGAADDSGLPNDRFFAVRPEGSVSTLKIQRTERGDSAVYLCASSSGDVNWGGYTFGSGTRLTVV.

This clone was seen just once. The CDR3 reads CASSQGTEETQYF. The CDR3 DNA reads TGTGCCAGCAGTCAGGGGACAGAAGAGACCCAGTACTTC. This sequence joins TRBV28 and TRBJ2-5, with TRBD1 identical over 7 bases. Trimming at V came to 5 bases and at J to 3 bases, leaving 3 bases not matched to a gene. The CDR3 consists of 13 residues. Germline assignment: CDR1 MDHEN and CDR2 SYDVKM.

The V and J genes are TRBV7-6 and TRBJ2-1, with 7 bases fitting TRBD2. CDR3 length equals 14 residues. V shed 2 bases, J shed 9 bases, and the junction held 7 bases outside the gene matches. Germline assignment: CDR1 SGHVS and CDR2 FNYEAQ. CDR3 sequence: CASSLTSSGGEQFF. The CDR3 DNA reads TGTGCCAGCAGCTTAACCTCTAGCGGAGGTGAGCAGTTCTTC.

The chain employs TRBV7-9 and TRBJ1-3, with a tentative D call TRBD1 (6 bases). CDR3 length: 15 residues. The germline CDR1 and CDR2 sequences are SEHNR and FQNEAQ (reference sequence). Trimming shortened V by 6 bases and J by 0 bases, and 12 bases separated the two germline ends. The CDR3, as DNA: TGTGCCAGCAGGTCGACAGGAGGCTCTGGAAACACCATATATTTT. Residues: CASRSTGGSGNTIYF.

The V call is TRBV27, the J call TRBJ1-1, with 9 bases identical to TRBD1. This CDR3 has 15 residues. Germline V gives CDR1 MNHEY, CDR2 SMNVEV (reference sequence). Trimming at V came to 5 bases and at J to 2 bases, leaving 6 bases not matched to a gene. The CDR3 DNA follows: TGTGCCAGCAGTCCGCGGACAGGGGCCAACACTGAAGCTTTCTTT. Translated, it gives CASSPRTGANTEAFF.

The chain recombines TRBV6-1 with TRBJ2-7; 7 nucleotides agree with TRBD2. CDR1 is MNHNS, CDR2 SASEGT, per germline. The V and J ends lost 7 bases and 0 bases, in that order; junction bases with no gene match: 6. The CDR3 sequence is 14 residues long. CDR3 nucleotide sequence: TGTGCCAGCAAGCGGGACTACAACTCCTACGAGCAGTACTTC. Its translation: CASKRDYNSYEQYF.

The V call is TRBV6-5, the J call TRBJ2-7; 10 bases map to TRBD1. Germline V gene sequence: CDR1 MNHEY, CDR2 SVGAGI. V dropped 7 bases and J dropped 7; count of bases not matched to a gene: 10. The CDR3 contains 14 residues. Written as DNA, the CDR3 is TGTGCCAGCACCCCCCCCGGGACAGGGGCTGAGCAGTACTTC. This encodes CASTPPGTGAEQYF.

This chain joins TRBV28 and TRBJ1-4; no definite D call. With 3 bases removed from V and 8 bases from J, the gap between germline ends came to 13 bases. The CDR3 extends over 14 amino acids. CDR1 is MDHEN and CDR2 is SYDVKM in the germline V gene. The CDR3 loop reads CASSFTLAFEKLFF. The CDR3 nucleotides read TGTGCCAGCAGTTTTACCCTTGCTTTCGAAAAACTGTTTTTT.

CDR3 sequence: CASSFRPSGISRTDTQYF. As DNA, the CDR3 is TGTGCCAGCAGTTTCAGACCTAGTGGGATCTCCCGCACAGATACGCAGTATTTT. The chain combines TRBV27 with TRBJ2-3; D gene unclear. Looked up from germline, CDR1 is MNHEY and CDR2 is SMNVEV (reference sequence). Deletions cut 3 bases from V and 1 base from J, with 20 bases between. This CDR3 contains 18 residues.

This clone was counted once. The chain is built from TRBV4-2 and TRBJ1-1; TRBD1 is a possible D gene (6 bases). The germline V gene encodes CDR1 LGHNA and CDR2 YNFKEQ. Trimming removed 0 bases from V and 7 bases from J, with 18 bases in between. The CDR3 contains 16 residues. CDR3 loop: CASSQDFRGGYYEAFF. CDR3 nucleotide sequence: TGTGCCAGCAGCCAAGATTTCAGGGGAGGATACTATGAAGCTTTCTTT.

The V and J genes are TRBV7-2 and TRBJ1-5; D ambiguous. V shed 1 base and J shed 4 bases, with 8 bases lying between them. The CDR3 has 14 residues. Germline CDR1 SGHTA, CDR2 FQGNSA. The DNA of the CDR3 is TGTGCCAGCAGCTTAGGGGGAGAGAATCAGCCCCAGCATTTT. This sequence encodes CASSLGGENQPQHF.

CDR3 sequence reads: CASRTGGYEQYF. CDR3 DNA: TGTGCCAGCCGGACAGGGGGCTACGAGCAGTACTTC. The chain has TRBV28 and TRBJ2-7, with 10 positions matching TRBD1. The CDR3 length is 12 residues. V was pared by 8 bases and J by 3 bases, with 1 base of the junction left unmatched. The V gene's germline CDR1 is MDHEN and CDR2 SYDVKM.

The CDR3 region is CASRKAGSGYTF. The CDR3 nucleotides are TGTGCCAGCAGAAAGGCTGGGTCTGGCTACACCTTC. This chain links TRBV28 with TRBJ1-2; D is uncertain. V gave up 6 bases and J gave up 7 bases, with 12 bases separating them. The CDR3 has 12 amino acids. Germline V gene lookup returns CDR1 MDHEN and CDR2 SYDVKM.

This rearrangement joins TRBV7-3 to TRBJ2-5; TRBD1 matches 7 bases. The J segment lost 4 bases and the V segment lost 0 bases, leaving 2 bases of the junction unmatched. Germline CDR1 SGHTA, CDR2 FQGTGA. This CDR3 has 14 residues. The DNA of the CDR3 is TGTGCCAGCAGCTTAACGGCAGGGGGAGAGACCCAGTACTTC. As protein: CASSLTAGGETQYF.

The chain couples TRBV9 to TRBJ1-1; no definite D call. Germline loops: CDR1 SGDLS, CDR2 YYNGEE. With 1 base removed from V and 4 bases from J, the gap between germline ends came to 14 bases. The CDR3 length is 15 residues. The CDR3 DNA sequence: TGTGCCAGCAGCGTAAATGAAGCTTGGGGCACTGAAGCTTTCTTT. It is translated as CASSVNEAWGTEAFF.

V is TRBV5-1 and J is TRBJ1-4; TRBD1 matches at 8 bases. CDR1 and CDR2 (germline): SGHRS, YFSETQ. Trimming took 4 bases from V and 3 from J; bases not matched to a gene: 8. The CDR3 covers 16 residues. CDR3 amino acids: CASSVGQGSANEKLFF. CDR3 DNA sequence: TGCGCCAGCAGCGTCGGACAGGGTTCAGCTAATGAAAAACTGTTTTTT.

The J gene is TRBJ1-2, the V gene TRBV7-2, with 8 bases that match TRBD1. In germline, CDR1 is SGHTA, CDR2 FQGNSA. J gave up 3 bases and V 3 bases, and 6 bases lay outside the gene matches. The CDR3 has 15 residues. CDR3 residues: CASSFSTGGDYGYTF. CDR3 DNA sequence: TGTGCCAGCAGCTTTTCAACAGGGGGAGACTATGGCTACACCTTC.

The V gene is TRBV9, the J gene TRBJ1-5, with 8 bases identical to TRBD1. The CDR3 totals 21 residues. Losses at the gene ends were 3 bases for V and 2 bases for J; bases not matched to a gene: 22. Germline V CDR1 and CDR2: SGDLS, YYNGEE. The CDR3 coding sequence is TGTGCCAGCAGCGCTGTCCTCCTGTCGGGACAGGTCGTTGGGGGCAATCAGCCCCAGCATTTT. It codes for CASSAVLLSGQVVGGNQPQHF. Based on the CDR3 plus reference TRBV9 and TRBJ1-5, the full variable domain is DSGVTQTPKHLITATGQRVTLRCSPRSGDLSVYWYQQSLDQGLQFLIQYYNGEERAKGNILERFSAQQFPDLHSELNLSSLELGDSALYFCASSAVLLSGQVVGGNQPQHFGDGTRLSIL.

Here the CDR3 DNA reads TGTGCCAGCACGGAACTCTCTGGGGCCAACGTCCTGACTTTC. Translating gives CASTELSGANVLTF. The V call is TRBV6-5, the J call TRBJ2-6; no clear D. The CDR3 has 14 amino acids. Per the germline V gene, CDR1 is MNHEY and CDR2 is SVGAGI. V lost 7 bases and J lost 0, with 7 bases in between.

The V gene is TRBV6-1, the J gene TRBJ1-2, with D tentatively TRBD1 (5 bases). Trimming shortened V by 4 bases and J by 7 bases, and 16 bases separated the two germline ends. The CDR3 totals 14 residues. Germline CDR1 and CDR2: MNHNS and SASEGT. CDR3 protein: CASSAPGLTIGYTF. CDR3 nucleotide sequence: TGTGCCAGCAGTGCACCGGGACTAACTATTGGCTACACCTTC.

This chain joins TRBV18 and TRBJ1-1, with D possibly being TRBD1 (6 bases). Trimming pared 3 bases from V and 2 bases from J, leaving 19 bases between. Germline loops: CDR1 KGHSH, CDR2 LQKENI. The CDR3 is 17 amino acids. The CDR3 is CASSPLSGTNGNTEAFF. The CDR3 region has the DNA TGTGCCAGCTCACCTTTATCCGGGACAAATGGTAACACTGAAGCTTTCTTT.

The rearrangement links TRBV7-2 to TRBJ1-6; TRBD1 might be the D (5 bases). This CDR3 contains 15 residues. Germline lookup yields CDR1 SGHTA and CDR2 FQGNSA. V gave up 5 bases and J gave up 5 bases, with 13 bases separating them. The DNA of the CDR3 is TGTGCCAGCAGCCCTCAGGACACCGATAATTCACCCCTCCACTTT. It codes for CASSPQDTDNSPLHF.

CDR3: CAWSVNQVLFF. In DNA, the CDR3 is TGTGCCTGGAGTGTAAATCAAGTGCTGTTTTTT. The chain links TRBV30 to TRBJ1-4; D is uncertain. The V end was cut by 0 bases, the J end by 14 bases, with 10 bases between. The CDR3 extends over 11 amino acids. Germline CDR1 GTSNPN, CDR2 SVGIG (reference sequence).

V gene TRBV21-1 combines with J gene TRBJ1-1; the D call in the table, TRBD1, was not verified against the DNA. TRBV21-1 corresponds to a pseudogene. The CDR3 is 13 amino acids. CDR3 DNA sequence: TGTGCCAGCAGCAAAGAGGTACAGCATGAAGCTTTCTTT. As protein: CASSKEVQHEAFF.

The V call is TRBV6-5, the J call TRBJ2-7; tentative D call: TRBD1 (6 bases). The CDR3 contains 14 residues. The V gene lost 6 bases and the J gene lost 7 bases, with 19 bases spanning the gap. Germline assignment: CDR1 MNHEY and CDR2 SVGAGI. The CDR3 DNA is TGTGCCAGCAGACCGAGACCGGACAGTCGTGAGCAGTACTTC. It yields the protein CASRPRPDSREQYF.

This clone has just a few counts. The rearrangement uses TRBV6-5 and TRBJ2-3, with D perhaps matching TRBD2 (5 bases). V shed 2 bases and J shed 3 bases, with 6 bases lying between them. CDR1 is MNHEY, CDR2 SVGAGI, per germline. CDR3 length equals 13 residues. The DNA of the CDR3 is TGTGCCAGCAGTTACGGGAGAACAGATACGCAGTATTTT. Translated, it gives CASSYGRTDTQYF.

Here the CDR3 DNA reads TGTGCCAGCAGTTACAGGGCAGGGGGACAGCCCCAGCATTTT. It is translated as CASSYRAGGQPQHF. The V and J genes are TRBV6-6 and TRBJ1-5; 7 bases agree with TRBD1. The CDR3 totals 14 residues. Trimming removed 2 bases from V and 7 bases from J; junction bases left unmatched: 5. Looked up from germline, CDR1 is MNHNY and CDR2 is SVGAGI (reference sequence).

The genes are TRBV7-2 and TRBJ1-3; D not certain. Germline CDR1 and CDR2: SGHTA and FQGNSA. This CDR3 contains 14 residues. Trimming removed 5 bases from V and 2 bases from J, with 10 bases in between. The CDR3 loop reads CASSPSGPGNTIYF. As DNA, the CDR3 is TGTGCCAGCAGCCCGTCCGGGCCTGGAAACACCATATATTTT.

This chain connects TRBV18 to TRBJ2-7; 7 nucleotides line up with TRBD1. Germline CDR1 reads KGHSH; CDR2 reads LQKENI. The ends lost 3 bases at V and 6 bases at J; junction bases unmatched: 2. This CDR3 comprises 12 residues. CDR3 amino acids: CASSPTGAEQYF. As DNA, the CDR3 is TGTGCCAGCTCACCCACAGGGGCCGAGCAGTACTTC.

J is TRBJ1-1 and V is TRBV19; possibly TRBD1 for D (6 bases). V lost 1 base and J 0 bases, leaving 9 bases between the germline ends. CDR3 length: 15 amino acids. Looked up from germline, CDR1 is LNHDA and CDR2 is SQIVND (reference sequence). The CDR3 loop reads CASSIVDSLNTEAFF. The CDR3 DNA sequence: TGTGCCAGTAGTATAGTGGACAGCCTGAACACTGAAGCTTTCTTT.

V gene TRBV11-2 combines with J gene TRBJ1-1; weak D call: TRBD1 (5 bases). Germline values: CDR1 SGHAT, CDR2 FQNNGV. The V and J ends lost 5 bases and 1 base respectively, with 17 bases between them. The CDR3 extends over 16 amino acids. The CDR3 loop is CASSPRVGGGNTEAFF. The CDR3 coding sequence is TGTGCCAGCAGCCCCCGTGTGGGGGGAGGGAACACTGAAGCTTTCTTT. Together with reference TRBV11-2 and TRBJ1-1, the CDR3 gives the full variable domain: EAGVAQSPRYKIIEKRQSVAFWCNPISGHATLYWYQQILGQGPKLLIQFQNNGVVDDSQLPKDRFSAERLKGVDSTLKIQPAKLEDSAVYLCASSPRVGGGNTEAFFGQGTRLTVV.